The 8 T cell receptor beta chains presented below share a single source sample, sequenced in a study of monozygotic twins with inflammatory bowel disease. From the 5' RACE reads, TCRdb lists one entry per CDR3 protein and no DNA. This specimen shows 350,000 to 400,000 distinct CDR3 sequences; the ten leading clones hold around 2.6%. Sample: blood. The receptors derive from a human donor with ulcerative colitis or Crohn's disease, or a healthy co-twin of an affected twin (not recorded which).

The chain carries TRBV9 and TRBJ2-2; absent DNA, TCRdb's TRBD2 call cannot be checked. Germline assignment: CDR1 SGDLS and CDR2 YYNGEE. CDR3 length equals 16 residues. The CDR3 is CASSGRGGPNTGELFF.

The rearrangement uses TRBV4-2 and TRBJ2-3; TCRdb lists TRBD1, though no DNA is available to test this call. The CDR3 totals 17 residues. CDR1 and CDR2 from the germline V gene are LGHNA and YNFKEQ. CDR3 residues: CASSQYPGQGTTDTQYF.

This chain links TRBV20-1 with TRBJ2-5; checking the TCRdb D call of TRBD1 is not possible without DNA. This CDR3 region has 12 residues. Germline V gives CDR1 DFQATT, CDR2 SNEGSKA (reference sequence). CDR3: CSASPGQETQYF.

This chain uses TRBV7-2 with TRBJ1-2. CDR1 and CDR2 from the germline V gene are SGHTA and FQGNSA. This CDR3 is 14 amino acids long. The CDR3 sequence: CASSLAGQGGGYTF. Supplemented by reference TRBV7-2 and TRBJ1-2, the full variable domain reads GAGVSQSPSNKVTEKGKDVELRCDPISGHTALYWYRQSLGQGLEFLIYFQGNSAPDKSGLPSDRFSAERTGGSVSTLTIQRTQQEDSAVYLCASSLAGQGGGYTFGSGTRLTVV.

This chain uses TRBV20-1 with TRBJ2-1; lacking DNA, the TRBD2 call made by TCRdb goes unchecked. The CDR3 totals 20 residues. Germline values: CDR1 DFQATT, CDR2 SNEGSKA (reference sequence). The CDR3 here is CSARDLSGTSGGTSYNEQFF.

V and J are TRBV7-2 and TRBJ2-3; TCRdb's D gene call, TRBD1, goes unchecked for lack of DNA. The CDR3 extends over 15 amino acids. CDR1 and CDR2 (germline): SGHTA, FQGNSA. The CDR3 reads CASSLTGARADTQYF.

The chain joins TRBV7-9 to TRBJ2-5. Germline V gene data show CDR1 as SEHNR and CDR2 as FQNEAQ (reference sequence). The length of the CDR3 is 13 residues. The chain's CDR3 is CASSEQGQETQYF.

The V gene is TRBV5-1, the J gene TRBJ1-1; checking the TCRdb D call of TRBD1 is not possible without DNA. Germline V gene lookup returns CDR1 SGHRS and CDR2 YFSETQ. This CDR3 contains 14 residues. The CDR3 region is CASSPGTGGFGAFF. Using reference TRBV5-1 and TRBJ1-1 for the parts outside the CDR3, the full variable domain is KAGVTQTPRYLIKTRGQQVTLSCSPISGHRSVSWYQQTPGQGLQFLFEYFSETQRNKGNFPGRFSGRQFSNSRSEMNVSTLELGDSALYLCASSPGTGGFGAFFGQGTRLTVV.